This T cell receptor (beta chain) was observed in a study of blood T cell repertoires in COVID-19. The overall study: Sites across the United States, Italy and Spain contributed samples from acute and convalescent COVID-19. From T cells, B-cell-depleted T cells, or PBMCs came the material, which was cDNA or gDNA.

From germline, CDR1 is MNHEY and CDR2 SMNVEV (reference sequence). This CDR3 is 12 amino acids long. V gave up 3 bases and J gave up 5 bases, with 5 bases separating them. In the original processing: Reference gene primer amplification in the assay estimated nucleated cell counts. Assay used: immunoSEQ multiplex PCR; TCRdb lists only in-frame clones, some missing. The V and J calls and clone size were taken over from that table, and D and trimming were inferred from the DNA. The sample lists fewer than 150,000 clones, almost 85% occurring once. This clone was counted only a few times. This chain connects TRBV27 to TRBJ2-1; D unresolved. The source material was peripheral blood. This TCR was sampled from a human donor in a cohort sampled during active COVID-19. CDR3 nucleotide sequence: TGTGCCAGCAGTTTCCCCAACAATGAGCAGTTCTTC. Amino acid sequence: CASSFPNNEQFF.